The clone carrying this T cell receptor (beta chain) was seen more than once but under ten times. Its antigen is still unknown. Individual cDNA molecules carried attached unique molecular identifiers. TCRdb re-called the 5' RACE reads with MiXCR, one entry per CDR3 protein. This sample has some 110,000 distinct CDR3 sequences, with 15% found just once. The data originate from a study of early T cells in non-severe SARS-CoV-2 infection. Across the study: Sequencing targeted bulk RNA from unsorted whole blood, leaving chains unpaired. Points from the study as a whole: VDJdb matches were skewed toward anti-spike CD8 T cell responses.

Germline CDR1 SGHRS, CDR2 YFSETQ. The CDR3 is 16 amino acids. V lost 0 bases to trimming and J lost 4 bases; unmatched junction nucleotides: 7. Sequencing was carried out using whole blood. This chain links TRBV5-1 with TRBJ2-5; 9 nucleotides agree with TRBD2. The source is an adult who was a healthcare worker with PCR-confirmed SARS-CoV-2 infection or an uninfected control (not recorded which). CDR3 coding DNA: TGCGCCAGCAGCTTGGGCGGCGGGGGGGCCAGAGAGACCCAGTACTTC. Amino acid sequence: CASSLGGGGARETQYF. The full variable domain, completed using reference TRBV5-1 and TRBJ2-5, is KAGVTQTPRYLIKTRGQQVTLSCSPISGHRSVSWYQQTPGQGLQFLFEYFSETQRNKGNFPGRFSGRQFSNSRSEMNVSTLELGDSALYLCASSLGGGGARETQYFGPGTRLLVL.